This is a list of T cell receptor beta chains from one sample in a study of OX40 agonist ivuxolimab in advanced cancers. Libraries were prepared by immunoSEQ multiplex PCR; TCRdb keeps only in-frame clonotypes and omits some of them. The sample shows about 82,000 clones, about nine tenths of them seen only once. Sequenced here: CD4+ or CD8+ T cells sorted from blood, sampled in a trial of the OX40 agonist ivuxolimab. These receptors were obtained from an adult with an advanced solid tumor such as melanoma, head and neck, liver or kidney cancer. The CDR3 runs from the conserved cysteine through the conserved F or W. A D gene is named only where the DNA matches it firmly. Part of the rows lack a size; the others show once, few, many or a class for expanded clones.

TRBV7-3	.	.	TRBJ2-7	CASSLTNVVGRPYLYEQYF	TGTGCCAGCAGCTTAACCAACGTCGTCGGTCGGCCCTACCTCTACGAGCAGTACTTC
TRBV5-6	.	.	TRBJ2-7	CASSFGLNYEQYF	TGTGCCAGCAGCTTCGGACTTAACTACGAGCAGTACTTC
TRBV5-6	.	.	TRBJ2-1	CASSLRAGRNNEQFF	TGTGCCAGCAGCTTGCGGGCGGGAAGAAACAATGAGCAGTTCTTC
TRBV10-3	.	.	TRBJ2-5	CAISEPNQGRETQYF	TGTGCCATCAGTGAGCCGAATCAGGGTCGAGAGACCCAGTACTTC
TRBV7-9	.	.	TRBJ1-1	CASSLGGPFTEAFF	TGTGCCAGCAGCTTAGGGGGCCCCTTTACTGAAGCTTTCTTT
TRBV13	.	.	TRBJ2-3	CASGYSRSDTQYF	TGTGCCAGCGGATACTCGCGGTCCGATACGCAGTATTTT
TRBV5-8	.	.	TRBJ2-5	CASSTGWAQETQYF	TGTGCCAGCAGCACGGGGTGGGCCCAAGAGACCCAGTACTTC
TRBV5-4	.	once	TRBJ2-1	CASSPTLLESDEQFF	TGTGCCAGCAGCCCCACCTTACTAGAATCGGATGAGCAGTTCTTC
TRBV11-3	.	.	TRBJ2-1	CASKGGGNEQFF	TGTGCCAGCAAGGGTGGAGGCAATGAGCAGTTCTTC
TRBV9	.	.	TRBJ1-5	CASSVGQGSNQPQHF	TGTGCCAGCAGCGTAGGCCAGGGAAGCAATCAGCCCCAGCATTTT
TRBV27	TRBD2	.	TRBJ2-7	CASSPWTSGRNPREQYF	TGTGCCAGCAGTCCCTGGACTAGCGGGAGAAACCCACGCGAGCAGTACTTC
TRBV19	TRBD1	.	TRBJ1-6	CASSPRPDRVNSPLHF	TGTGCCAGTAGTCCACGCCCCGACAGGGTAAATTCACCCCTCCACTTT
TRBV2	.	.	TRBJ2-1	CASSEVNGLKNEQFF	TGTGCCAGCAGTGAGGTAAATGGGCTGAAGAATGAGCAGTTCTTC
TRBV30	.	.	TRBJ2-7	CAWKQGSYEQYF	TGTGCCTGGAAGCAGGGTTCCTACGAGCAGTACTTC
TRBV6-5	TRBD2	.	TRBJ2-7	CASSSLSGTGEQYF	TGTGCCAGCAGTTCCCTCAGCGGGACGGGTGAGCAGTACTTC
TRBV18	.	.	TRBJ2-3	CASSPVSTDTQYF	TGTGCCAGCTCACCAGTTAGTACAGATACGCAGTATTTT
TRBV6-6	.	.	TRBJ2-3	CASSIGAGTDTQYF	TGTGCCAGCTCCATCGGAGCGGGTACAGATACGCAGTATTTT
TRBV5-4	TRBD1	.	TRBJ2-7	CASSLVARGLYEQYF	TGTGCCAGCAGCTTGGTGGCCAGGGGGCTGTACGAGCAGTACTTC
TRBV15	.	.	TRBJ1-4	CATGTGNYNEKLFF	TGTGCCACCGGTACAGGAAATTATAATGAAAAACTGTTTTTT
TRBV2	TRBD2	.	TRBJ2-7	CASMTAGGRPYEQYF	TGTGCCAGCATGACCGCGGGGGGGCGACCCTACGAGCAGTACTTC
TRBV6-5	.	.	TRBJ2-1	CASSLKGAYNEQFF	TGTGCCAGCAGTCTGAAGGGGGCCTACAATGAGCAGTTCTTC
TRBV7-6	TRBD2	.	TRBJ2-2	CASSLAASGNTGELFF	TGTGCCAGCAGCTTAGCGGCTAGCGGGAACACCGGGGAGCTGTTTTTT
TRBV16	.	.	TRBJ1-1	CASSQAAQNTEAFF	TGTGCCAGCAGCCAAGCAGCCCAGAACACTGAAGCTTTCTTT
TRBV7-3	TRBD1	.	TRBJ1-1	CASSADRGSTEAFF	TGTGCCAGCAGCGCAGACAGGGGGAGCACTGAAGCTTTCTTT
TRBV5-4	TRBD2	.	TRBJ2-4	CASSPRTSGGNIQYF	TGTGCCAGCAGCCCCCGGACTAGCGGGGGGAACATTCAGTACTTC
TRBV5-5	.	.	TRBJ1-1	CASSLGASTEAFF	TGTGCCAGCAGCTTGGGCGCCTCCACTGAAGCTTTCTTT
TRBV19	TRBD1	.	TRBJ2-7	CASSSGDRGAGQYF	TGTGCCAGTAGTTCTGGGGACAGGGGCGCAGGGCAGTACTTC
TRBV6-5	TRBD1	.	TRBJ1-4	CASSARDRGRKLFF	TGTGCCAGCAGTGCTCGGGACAGGGGGAGAAAACTGTTTTTT
TRBV30	TRBD1	.	TRBJ1-5	CAWSFTGQGRQPQHF	TGTGCCTGGAGTTTTACGGGACAGGGCCGACAGCCCCAGCATTTT
TRBV19	.	.	TRBJ2-5	CASSIDPGEETQYF	TGTGCCAGTAGTATAGACCCAGGGGAAGAGACCCAGTACTTC
TRBV7-6	TRBD2	.	TRBJ2-3	CASSLAKLAGGLTDTQYF	TGTGCCAGCAGCTTAGCGAAACTAGCGGGAGGTCTCACAGATACGCAGTATTTT
TRBV29-1	.	once	TRBJ2-3	CSAGSPTDTQYF	TGCAGCGCTGGCTCCCCGACAGATACGCAGTATTTT
TRBV5-8	TRBD2	.	TRBJ2-2	CARPGLLNTGELFF	TGTGCCAGACCGGGACTACTGAACACCGGGGAGCTGTTTTTT
TRBV19	.	.	TRBJ1-1	CASSLGDYTEAFF	TGTGCCAGTAGTTTAGGGGATTACACTGAAGCTTTCTTT
TRBV19	.	.	TRBJ2-5	CASSGAGQETQYF	TGTGCCAGTAGTGGGGCAGGTCAAGAGACCCAGTACTTC
TRBV19	TRBD2	.	TRBJ2-1	CASTLLGGSINEQFF	TGTGCCAGTACCCTTCTGGGCGGGAGTATAAATGAGCAGTTCTTC
TRBV18	.	.	TRBJ1-3	CASSPRDTSSGNTIYF	TGTGCCAGCTCACCAAGGGACACAAGCTCTGGAAACACCATATATTTT
TRBV7-3	.	.	TRBJ1-1	CASSSYREHAFF	TGTGCCAGCAGCTCCTACCGGGAGCATGCTTTCTTT
TRBV19	TRBD1	.	TRBJ1-2	CASSYGQARSYGYTF	TGTGCCAGTAGCTACGGACAGGCCCGGAGCTATGGCTACACCTTC
TRBV30	TRBD1	few	TRBJ2-7	CAWKNRGIGEQYF	TGTGCCTGGAAAAACAGGGGAATCGGCGAGCAGTACTTC
TRBV5-1	TRBD2	.	TRBJ2-1	CASSLTSGSYNEQFF	TGCGCCAGCAGCCTTACTAGCGGCAGTTACAATGAGCAGTTCTTC
TRBV5-4	.	.	TRBJ1-1	CASSSSGPLNTEAFF	TGTGCCAGCAGCTCCTCGGGGCCCCTGAACACTGAAGCTTTCTTT
TRBV10-2	.	.	TRBJ2-7	CASSPGSGEFYEQYF	TGCGCCAGCAGTCCCGGCAGCGGTGAATTCTACGAGCAGTACTTC
TRBV10-3	TRBD2	.	TRBJ2-3	CAISRLAGGVPDTQYF	TGTGCCATCAGTCGGCTAGCGGGAGGGGTCCCAGATACGCAGTATTTT
TRBV6-1	.	.	TRBJ2-5	CASSGEGQVAETQYF	TGTGCCAGCAGTGGGGAGGGACAGGTCGCGGAGACCCAGTACTTC
TRBV5-1	.	.	TRBJ1-1	CASSRQGSNTEAFF	TGCGCCAGCAGCCGTCAGGGGTCGAACACTGAAGCTTTCTTT
TRBV5-1	TRBD1	.	TRBJ2-2	CASSWRQGAGELFF	TGCGCCAGCAGTTGGCGACAGGGCGCCGGGGAGCTGTTTTTT
TRBV29-1	TRBD1	.	TRBJ2-3	CSVGWDRGTSWHTDTQYF	TGCAGCGTTGGTTGGGACAGGGGGACCAGCTGGCACACAGATACGCAGTATTTT
TRBV5-1	.	.	TRBJ2-7	CASSPSGRSIYEQYF	TGCGCCAGCAGCCCCTCGGGGCGCTCTATATACGAGCAGTACTTC
TRBV11-3	.	.	TRBJ2-6	CASSLVGLLSGANVLTF	TGTGCCAGCAGCTTAGTAGGGCTCCTCTCTGGGGCCAACGTCCTGACTTTC
TRBV10-1	TRBD2	.	TRBJ2-7	CASSELGGRGGEQYF	TGCGCCAGCAGTGAGTTAGGCGGGAGGGGTGGCGAGCAGTACTTC
TRBV7-8	.	few	TRBJ2-5	CASSLLAETQYF	TGTGCCAGCAGCTTATTAGCCGAGACCCAGTACTTC